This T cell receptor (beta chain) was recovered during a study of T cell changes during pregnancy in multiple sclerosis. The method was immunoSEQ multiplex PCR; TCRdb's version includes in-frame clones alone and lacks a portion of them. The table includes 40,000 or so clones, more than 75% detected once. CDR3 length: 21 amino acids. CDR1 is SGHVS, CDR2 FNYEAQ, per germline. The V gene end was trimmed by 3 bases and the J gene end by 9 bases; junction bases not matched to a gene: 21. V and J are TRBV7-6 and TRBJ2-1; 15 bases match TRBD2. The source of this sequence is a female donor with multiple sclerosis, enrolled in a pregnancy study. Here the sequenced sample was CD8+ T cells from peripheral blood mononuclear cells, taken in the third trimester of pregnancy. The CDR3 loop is CASSFSRSGLAGGPLIFEQFF. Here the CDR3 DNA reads TGTGCCAGCAGCTTCAGTCGATCTGGACTAGCGGGGGGGCCTCTTATATTTGAGCAGTTCTTC.